This T cell receptor beta chain was captured in a study of T cell changes during pregnancy in multiple sclerosis. Profiled with immunoSEQ multiplex PCR; TCRdb holds only in-frame clones, not every one. Of roughly 70,000 clones in the sample, around 92% were seen once. This clone showed up just once. The CDR3 consists of 13 residues. The trim removed 4 bases at V and 12 bases at J, leaving 7 bases unmatched. Germline V gene sequence: CDR1 MGHRA, CDR2 YSYEKL. This sample comprised peripheral blood, obtained in the third trimester of pregnancy. The V gene is TRBV4-1, the J gene TRBJ2-1; 9 bases agree with TRBD2. This clonotype originated in a female donor in good health, enrolled as a control in a pregnancy study. The CDR3 sequence is CASSPSSGDLQFF. CDR3 nucleotides: TGCGCCAGCAGCCCCTCTAGCGGGGATTTGCAGTTCTTC.